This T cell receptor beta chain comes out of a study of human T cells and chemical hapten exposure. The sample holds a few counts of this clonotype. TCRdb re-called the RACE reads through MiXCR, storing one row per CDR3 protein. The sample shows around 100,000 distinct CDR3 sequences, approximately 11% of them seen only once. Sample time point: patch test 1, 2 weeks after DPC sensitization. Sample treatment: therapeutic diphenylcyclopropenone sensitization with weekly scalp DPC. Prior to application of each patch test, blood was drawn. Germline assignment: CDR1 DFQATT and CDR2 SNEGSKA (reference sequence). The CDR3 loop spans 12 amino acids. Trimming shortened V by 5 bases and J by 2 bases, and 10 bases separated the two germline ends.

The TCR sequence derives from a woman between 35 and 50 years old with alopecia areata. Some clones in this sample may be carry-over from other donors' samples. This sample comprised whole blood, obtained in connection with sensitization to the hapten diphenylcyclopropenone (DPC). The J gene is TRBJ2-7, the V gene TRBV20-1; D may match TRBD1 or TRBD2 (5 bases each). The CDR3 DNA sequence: TGCAGTGCTCCTCAGGGACCCTACGAGCAGTACTTC. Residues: CSAPQGPYEQYF.